The entry below gives a single T cell receptor (beta chain) sequence along with its context. Its antigen is not known. This sample was included in a study of response to subunit inactivated influenza vaccine. Notes on the study in general: Authors suggested few new T cells are recruited by each seasonal influenza vaccination.

From the RT-PCR reads, TCRdb called clonotypes with MiXCR, one entry per CDR3 protein. The table records some 500,000 distinct CDR3 sequences, 10% to 15% of them present only once. CDR3 length: 14 residues. V lost 5 bases, J lost 4 bases, and 13 bases lay in between. Germline CDR1 ENHRY, CDR2 SYGVKD. The chain is built from TRBV10-3 and TRBJ2-3; no clear D. This sequence originates from a man in his forties or fifties who received an inactivated influenza vaccine. The starting material was PBMCs from blood, obtained about 40 days after vaccination. The CDR3 DNA reads as TGTGCCATCAGTCTGCGACAAACATCAGATACGCAGTATTTT. It codes for CAISLRQTSDTQYF.